The entry that follows covers one T cell receptor beta chain sequence. The data originate from a study of blood T cell repertoires in COVID-19. Overall study: Researchers got acute and convalescent COVID-19 samples from the United States, Italy and Spain. Sources were T cells, B-cell-depleted T cells, or PBMCs; the material itself was cDNA or gDNA.

The data were produced by immunoSEQ multiplex PCR, yet TCRdb's version contains in-frame clones alone and is incomplete. The sample carries about 160,000 clones, 60% to 85% recorded once. The CDR3 runs 16 residues. CDR1 SGDLS and CDR2 YYNGEE come from the germline V gene. V gave up 0 bases and J gave up 0 bases, with 10 bases separating them. This sequence originates from a man between 70 and 80 years old with acute or convalescent COVID-19. The sequenced sample consisted of peripheral blood. This chain links TRBV9 with TRBJ2-1; D possibly corresponds to TRBD1 (6 bases). CDR3 bases: TGTGCCAGCAGCGTAGCAGGGGATTTCTCCTACAATGAGCAGTTCTTC. Translated: CASSVAGDFSYNEQFF.